A selection of T cell receptor beta chains follows, all from one sample in a study of vaccination effects on CD4 cells after COVID-19. Some clones are missing from TCRdb's copy, which holds only in-frame ones; the method was immunoSEQ multiplex PCR. The data show roughly 60,000 clones, about 72% seen once. The antigens for these receptors are not known. The specimen comprised CD4+ T cells from PBMCs cultured without peptide, sampled before COVID-19 vaccination. The receptors were gathered from a human donor who had a prior SARS-CoV-2 infection. The CDR3 runs from the conserved cysteine through the conserved F or W. The D gene is left open where the match is weak. A clone size is listed for some rows: how often the clone was seen (once, few, many), or a class if it is expanded.

clone size: few; D gene: TRBD1; V gene: TRBV10-3; J gene: TRBJ1-1; CDR3 DNA: TGTGCCATCAGTGTCCAGGGGGTTAACACTGAAGCTTTCTTT; CDR3 protein: CAISVQGVNTEAFF
clone size: few; D gene: .; V gene: TRBV2; J gene: TRBJ2-7; CDR3 DNA: TGTGCCAGCAGAGAGTCCCCGCGTATTGTTTCCTACGAGCAGTACTTC; CDR3 protein: CASRESPRIVSYEQYF
clone size: .; D gene: .; V gene: TRBV14; J gene: TRBJ1-3; CDR3 DNA: TGTGCCAGCAGCCAAGCAGTTTGGGTGGGCTCCGGAAACACCATATATTTT; CDR3 protein: CASSQAVWVGSGNTIYF
clone size: .; D gene: .; V gene: TRBV2; J gene: TRBJ1-4; CDR3 DNA: TGTGCCAGCAGCTTGGCAGGGCGTAATGAAAAACTGTTTTTT; CDR3 protein: CASSLAGRNEKLFF
clone size: .; D gene: .; V gene: TRBV9; J gene: TRBJ2-7; CDR3 DNA: TGTGCCAGCAGCGCCCCCCTGCGGGGAACCTCCTACGAGCAGTACTTC; CDR3 protein: CASSAPLRGTSYEQYF
clone size: .; D gene: .; V gene: TRBV5-1; J gene: TRBJ2-4; CDR3 DNA: TGCGCCAGCAGCTTGGGGACTCCACCAAACATTCAGTACTTC; CDR3 protein: CASSLGTPPNIQYF
clone size: .; D gene: TRBD2; V gene: TRBV19; J gene: TRBJ2-3; CDR3 DNA: TGTGCCAGTAGTATCCTAGCGGGGCGAGATACGCAGTATTTT; CDR3 protein: CASSILAGRDTQYF
clone size: .; D gene: TRBD2; V gene: TRBV5-1; J gene: TRBJ2-1; CDR3 DNA: TGCGCCAGCAGCTTAGCGGGAAGCTCCTACAATGAGCAGTTCTTC; CDR3 protein: CASSLAGSSYNEQFF
clone size: .; D gene: .; V gene: TRBV27; J gene: TRBJ1-4; CDR3 DNA: TGTGCCAGCAGTTTTGCAGGGTTACGGGGAAATGAAAAACTGTTTTTT; CDR3 protein: CASSFAGLRGNEKLFF
clone size: .; D gene: TRBD2; V gene: TRBV4-2; J gene: TRBJ2-7; CDR3 DNA: TGTGCCAGCAGCCAAGCTAGCGGGGGAGAACACTACGAGCAGTACTTC; CDR3 protein: CASSQASGGEHYEQYF
clone size: .; D gene: .; V gene: TRBV12-3/TRBV12-4; J gene: TRBJ2-1; CDR3 DNA: TGTGCCAGTTCTAACAGCCTCCACAATGAGCAGTTCTTC; CDR3 protein: CASSNSLHNEQFF
clone size: .; D gene: .; V gene: TRBV12-3/TRBV12-4; J gene: TRBJ1-3; CDR3 DNA: TGTGCCAGCGCGGATTTGGCTGGAAACACCATATATTTT; CDR3 protein: CASADLAGNTIYF
clone size: .; D gene: .; V gene: TRBV28; J gene: TRBJ2-1; CDR3 DNA: TGTGCCAGCAGTTTGTCGGCCGGGAATGAGCAGTTCTTC; CDR3 protein: CASSLSAGNEQFF
clone size: few; D gene: TRBD2; V gene: TRBV20-1; J gene: TRBJ2-1; CDR3 DNA: TGCAGTGCTTGGGGGGGGAATGAGCAGTTCTTC; CDR3 protein: CSAWGGNEQFF
clone size: .; D gene: .; V gene: TRBV7-2; J gene: TRBJ1-2; CDR3 DNA: TGTGCCAGCAGTATTGACAGGAATAACTATGGCTACACCTTC; CDR3 protein: CASSIDRNNYGYTF
clone size: .; D gene: TRBD1; V gene: TRBV10-3; J gene: TRBJ1-2; CDR3 DNA: TGTGCCATCAGTGCGGAGGACAGGTCAAACTATGGCTACACCTTC; CDR3 protein: CAISAEDRSNYGYTF
clone size: .; D gene: .; V gene: TRBV9; J gene: TRBJ1-3; CDR3 DNA: TGTGCCAGCAGCGTAGCATCGGCTGGAAACACCATATATTTT; CDR3 protein: CASSVASAGNTIYF
clone size: once; D gene: TRBD2; V gene: TRBV9; J gene: TRBJ2-5; CDR3 DNA: TGTGCCAGCAGCGCCACTAGCGTTAAAGAGACCCAGTACTTC; CDR3 protein: CASSATSVKETQYF